Following are 18 T cell receptor beta chains from one sample sequenced in a study of blood T cells in healthy people across ages. Together with a sample-barcoded 5' primer, a J-beta primer mix was included in a second PCR lasting roughly 6 to 12 cycles. TCRdb re-called the 5' RACE reads with MiXCR, one entry per CDR3 protein. The sample shows roughly 800,000 distinct CDR3 sequences, around 25% of them seen only once. The sample was also reused in another study, on T cells of mothers and their children.

Sequenced: blood. The receptor source for this set is a boy between 10 and 17 years old in good health.

This rearrangement joins TRBV5-1 to TRBJ2-5; D is possibly TRBD2 (6 bases). The DNA end lines up better with TRBJ2-7; the J call may be wrong. This CDR3 region has 13 residues. Germline CDR1 reads SGHRS; CDR2 reads YFSETQ. The CDR3 DNA reads TGCGCCAGCAGCTGGACGGGGGTGGGCGAGCAGTACTTC. It is translated as CASSWTGVGEQYF.

The V gene is TRBV7-3, the J gene TRBJ2-5, with no clear D. V lost 5 bases and J lost 4, with 8 bases in between. In germline, CDR1 is SGHTA, CDR2 FQGTGA. The CDR3 runs to 12 residues. The CDR3 DNA sequence: TGTGCCAGCAGCGACTCGGGAGAGACCCAGTACTTC. Its translation is CASSDSGETQYF.

V and J are TRBV6-2 or TRBV6-3 and TRBJ2-1; D is unclear. V was cut by 0 bases and J by 10 bases, with 16 bases left in between. From germline, CDR1 is MNHEY and CDR2 SVGEGT. The CDR3 has 15 residues. CDR3 amino acids: CASSYSSVPRREQFF. The CDR3 coding sequence is TGTGCCAGCAGTTACTCCAGTGTTCCGAGGAGAGAGCAGTTCTTC.

The chain joins TRBV29-1 to TRBJ2-7; D perhaps matches TRBD2 (6 bases). Germline V gives CDR1 SQVTM, CDR2 ANQGSEA. Trimming pared 4 bases from V and 6 bases from J, leaving 19 bases between. The CDR3 consists of 14 residues. The CDR3 sequence is CSVGYGRPPFEQYF. Written as DNA, the CDR3 is TGCAGCGTTGGGTACGGGAGACCTCCCTTCGAGCAGTACTTC.

This chain connects TRBV20-1 to TRBJ1-1; TRBD1 agrees at 9 bases. Germline loops: CDR1 DFQATT, CDR2 SNEGSKA (reference sequence). The CDR3 length is 14 residues. V lost 2 bases, J lost 7 bases, and 8 bases stayed unmatched. CDR3 nucleotide sequence: TGCAGTGCTAGATCCGGGACAGGGACTATTGAAGCTTTCTTT. Residues: CSARSGTGTIEAFF.

The chain has TRBV6-1 and TRBJ1-1; D remains ambiguous. Trimming removed 4 bases from V and 4 bases from J, with 13 bases in between. This CDR3 has 14 residues. The germline V gene encodes CDR1 MNHNS and CDR2 SASEGT. DNA of the CDR3: TGTGCCAGCAGTGCGATTACAGCGGGCACTGAAGCTTTCTTT. It specifies CASSAITAGTEAFF.

The rearrangement uses TRBV21-1 and TRBJ2-1; the table names TRBD2, a call not compared with the DNA. TRBV21-1 represents a pseudogene. This CDR3 is built from 17 residues. CDR3 DNA sequence: TGTGCCAGCAGCAAATTTAGGGCCCAGTACTCCTACAATGAGCAGTTCTTC. It specifies CASSKFRAQYSYNEQFF.

A few counts support this clonotype. One end of the junction does not line up with germline, which may come from a read error. This chain links TRBV3-1 with TRBJ2-5; D remains ambiguous. Germline CDR1 and CDR2: LGHDT and YNNKEL (reference sequence). The CDR3 spans 16 residues. The CDR3, as DNA: TGTGCCAGCAGCCAAGACGCAGCCGGGTACCAAGAGACCCAGCACTTC. This encodes CASSQDAAGYQETQHF.

The chain couples TRBV24-1 to TRBJ2-3; D unresolved. Trimming stripped 3 bases from V and 4 bases from J, with 7 bases between. The CDR3 sequence is 13 residues long. Germline loops: CDR1 KGHDR, CDR2 SFDVKD. The CDR3 protein is CATSDPSSDTQYF. In DNA, the CDR3 is TGTGCCACCAGTGATCCCTCCTCAGATACGCAGTATTTT.

This clonotype has more than one count but fewer than ten. The gene calls are TRBV6-1 and TRBJ1-2; the D gene is possibly TRBD1 (6 bases). Germline V CDR1 and CDR2: MNHNS, SASEGT. V shed 4 bases and J shed 8 bases, with 20 bases lying between them. This CDR3 spans 15 amino acids. CDR3 nucleotides: TGTGCCAGCAGTGCGGATCGCAGGGGTCATGGAGGCTACACCTTC. Amino acid sequence: CASSADRRGHGGYTF.

The V gene is TRBV6-1, the J gene TRBJ2-4; the match to TRBD1 covers 7 bases. From germline, CDR1 is MNHNS and CDR2 SASEGT. With V trimmed by 3 bases and J by 13 bases, 12 bases remained unmatched. The CDR3 has 14 residues. The CDR3 DNA reads as TGTGCCAGCAGTGAGCAGGACAGGACGGCAACCCAGTACTTC. This gives the protein CASSEQDRTATQYF.

The rearrangement joins TRBV10-1 to TRBJ2-4; D remains ambiguous. Germline CDR1 and CDR2: WNHNN and SYGVQD (reference sequence). CDR3 length equals 15 residues. V shed 0 bases and J shed 4 bases, with 10 bases lying between them. Here the CDR3 DNA reads TGCGCCAGCAGTGAGTCGAGTAACAGAAAAAACATTCAGTACTTC. Protein sequence: CASSESSNRKNIQYF.

V and J are TRBV19 and TRBJ1-5; 11 positions match TRBD1. With V trimmed by 5 bases and J by 7 bases, 10 bases remained unmatched. Per the germline V gene, CDR1 is LNHDA and CDR2 is SQIVND (reference sequence). The CDR3 is made up of 16 amino acids. DNA for the CDR3: TGTGCCAGTAGTCTCCCGTGGGACAGGGGGGACCAGCCCCAGCATTTT. Its translation: CASSLPWDRGDQPQHF.

The V and J genes are TRBV6-2 or TRBV6-3 and TRBJ2-7; D unclear. The CDR3 spans 12 residues. Germline CDR1 reads MNHEY; CDR2 reads SVGEGT. V was clipped by 7 bases and J by 4 bases, with 11 bases between them. The CDR3 coding sequence is TGTGCCAGCACCGGAGAATCGTACGAGCAGTACTTC. Its translation: CASTGESYEQYF.

The V gene is TRBV12-5, the J gene TRBJ2-2; 10 positions match TRBD2. Trimming cost V 3 bases and J 6 bases; bases outside gene matches: 1. The CDR3 runs 14 residues. CDR1 and CDR2 from the germline V gene are LGHNT and FRNRAP. The CDR3 DNA reads TGTGCTAGTGGTTTCGGGACTAGCGCCGGGGAGCTGTTTTTT. This codes for CASGFGTSAGELFF.

This chain connects TRBV20-1 to TRBJ2-7; TRBD1 aligns across 10 bases. Trimming at V came to 8 bases and at J to 5 bases, leaving 3 bases not matched to a gene. CDR1 and CDR2 from the germline V gene are DFQATT and SNEGSKA (reference sequence). This CDR3 has 11 amino acids. DNA for the CDR3: TGCAGTACCGGGACAGGGGACGAGCAGTACTTC. It yields the protein CSTGTGDEQYF.

This clonotype was found a few times. The chain combines TRBV10-3 with TRBJ2-7; 12 nucleotides match TRBD2. The germline gives CDR1 ENHRY, CDR2 SYGVKD. The CDR3 has 14 residues. J lost 3 bases, V lost 9 bases, and 6 bases had no gene match. Written as DNA, the CDR3 is TGTGCCATTCAAACGGGACTAGCGGGCTACGAGCAGTACTTC. Translating gives CAIQTGLAGYEQYF.

This clonotype has just a few counts. The chain links TRBV29-1 to TRBJ2-7; D unresolved. CDR1 SQVTM and CDR2 ANQGSEA come from the germline V gene. V was pared by 4 bases and J by 6 bases, with 10 bases between. This CDR3 has 11 residues. In DNA, the CDR3 is TGCAGCGTTGGATCCGAAGGCGAGCAGTACTTC. This translates into CSVGSEGEQYF.